The 30 T cell receptor beta chains below were found in one sample sequenced in a study of blood T cells in healthy people across ages. A second about 7 to 11 cycle PCR used barcoded and J-beta primers. TCRdb recomputed calls from the 5' RACE reads with MiXCR, one row per CDR3 protein. This table holds around 2 million distinct CDR3 sequences, more than 35% found once. What was sequenced was blood. The receptors originated from a human donor in good health.

The chain couples TRBV7-3 to TRBJ1-1; a weak D match, TRBD1 (5 bases). The CDR3 runs 12 residues. Trimming removed 1 base from V and 9 bases from J, with 9 bases in between. Germline assignment: CDR1 SGHTA and CDR2 FQGTGA. This CDR3 reads CASSLNSGQAFF. The CDR3 nucleotides read TGTGCCAGCAGCTTAAATTCAGGGCAAGCTTTCTTT.

Note on this clonotype: This is likely a read error, given that the CDR3 carries no conserved phenylalanine or tryptophan at its end. The V call is TRBV24-1, the J call TRBJ2-7; D is uncertain. V gave up 8 bases and J gave up 0 bases, with 10 bases separating them. Per germline, CDR1 KGHDR and CDR2 SFDVKD. This CDR3 comprises 13 residues. Here the CDR3 reads CATITETSYEQYS. CDR3 in DNA: TGTGCCACCATAACAGAAACCTCCTACGAGCAGTACTCC.

The V and J genes are TRBV14 and TRBJ2-4; no clear D gene. V gave up 0 bases and J gave up 6 bases, with 6 bases separating them. Germline CDR1 SGHDN, CDR2 FVKESK. The CDR3 has 13 residues. CDR3 nucleotide sequence: TGTGCCAGCAGCCAAGATTGGGTAAACATTCAGTACTTC. The encoded protein is CASSQDWVNIQYF. Looking up the rest from reference TRBV14 and TRBJ2-4 gives the full variable domain: EAGVTQFPSHSVIEKGQTVTLRCDPISGHDNLYWYRRVMGKEIKFLLHFVKESKQDESGMPNNRFLAERTGGTYSTLKVQPAELEDSGVYFCASSQDWVNIQYFGAGTRLSVL.

The chain carries TRBV6-5 and TRBJ2-1; TRBD2 is a possible D gene (7 bases). This CDR3 comprises 14 residues. V shed 2 bases and J shed 9 bases, with 14 bases lying between them. The germline gives CDR1 MNHEY, CDR2 SVGAGI. DNA for the CDR3: TGTGCCAGCAGTTACGAGGGGGGGGGCGGTGAGCAGTTCTTC. Translating it yields CASSYEGGGGEQFF.

J is TRBJ2-1 and V is TRBV4-2; TRBD2 matches 7 bases. The CDR3 is made up of 16 amino acids. In germline, CDR1 is LGHNA, CDR2 YNFKEQ. V was clipped by 5 bases and J by 4 bases; unmatched bases: 11. The chain's CDR3 is CASSSRGRERYNEQFF. In DNA form, the CDR3 reads TGTGCCAGCAGCTCAAGAGGGAGGGAACGATACAATGAGCAGTTCTTC.

The chain recombines TRBV18 with TRBJ1-4; TRBD1 is a possible D gene (5 bases). Between the trimmed V and J ends, which lost 2 bases and 8 bases, there was a span of 12 bases. Germline values: CDR1 KGHSH, CDR2 LQKENI. This CDR3 is built from 14 residues. CDR3 in DNA: TGTGCCAGCTCACCAACTTCAGGGAGGGAAAAACTGTTTTTT. Protein sequence: CASSPTSGREKLFF.

The V call is TRBV29-1, the J call TRBJ1-6; 8 bases are shared with TRBD1. Germline loops: CDR1 SQVTM, CDR2 ANQGSEA. The V gene end was trimmed by 5 bases and the J gene end by 10 bases; junction bases not matched to a gene: 7. This CDR3 is 13 amino acids long. The CDR3 coding sequence is TGCAGCGTTCGAGACAGGGGAGAATCACCCCTCCACTTT. Translating it yields CSVRDRGESPLHF.

The chain recombines TRBV30 with TRBJ2-3; weak D call: TRBD2 (5 bases). Per the germline V gene, CDR1 is GTSNPN and CDR2 is SVGIG (reference sequence). V dropped 0 bases and J dropped 7 bases, with 17 bases sitting between them. The CDR3 covers 15 residues. Here the CDR3 DNA reads TGTGCCTGGAGTGTAACTAGTGGGTTAAGGAATACGCAGTATTTT. This translates into CAWSVTSGLRNTQYF.

This chain joins TRBV5-1 and TRBJ2-3; possibly TRBD1 for D (6 bases). The germline V gene encodes CDR1 SGHRS and CDR2 YFSETQ. V shed 0 bases and J shed 0 bases, with 11 bases lying between them. CDR3 size: 16 residues. This CDR3 is CASSLEGQLSTDTQYF. As DNA, the CDR3 is TGCGCCAGCAGCTTGGAAGGACAGCTTAGCACAGATACGCAGTATTTT.

Turning to this clonotype: This sequence may be a read error, since a much larger clone differs from it by one base. The chain joins TRBV7-2 to TRBJ2-5; D is perhaps TRBD2 (6 bases). The J call may be faulty, since TRBJ2-7 better matches the DNA end. Germline-derived CDR1 and CDR2 are SGHTA and FQGNSA. The CDR3 consists of 16 residues. In DNA form, the CDR3 reads TGTGCCAGCAGCGTAGCCGTATCCCAGGAGGGCTACGAGCAGTACTTC. Amino acid sequence: CASSVAVSQEGYEQYF.

About this clonotype: One junction end does not reproduce the germline sequence, and a read error may be involved. The V call is TRBV6-5, the J call TRBJ2-4; 10 bases line up with TRBD2. The J call may be mistaken, given a closer DNA end match to TRBJ2-5. The CDR3 is 20 amino acids. Germline CDR1 MNHEY, CDR2 SVGAGI. The CDR3 loop is CAGSYSFGSGGGLPGETQYF. DNA for the CDR3: TGTGCCGGCAGTTACTCCTTCGGGAGCGGGGGGGGCCTACCGGGAGAGACCCAGTACTTC.

Only a few counts were recorded for this clonotype. This rearrangement joins TRBV7-2 to TRBJ2-3; 7 nucleotides agree with TRBD2. The germline V gene encodes CDR1 SGHTA and CDR2 FQGNSA. The CDR3 loop spans 15 amino acids. V shed 5 bases, J shed 3 bases, and the junction held 8 bases outside the gene matches. CDR3: CASSGVGGGTDTQYF. The CDR3 nucleotides are TGTGCCAGCAGCGGAGTGGGCGGGGGTACAGATACGCAGTATTTT.

V usage is TRBV7-6 and J usage is TRBJ2-3; 10 positions agree with TRBD2. CDR3 length equals 16 residues. V gave up 5 bases and J gave up 2 bases; unmatched junction bases: 7. Germline CDR1 reads SGHVS; CDR2 reads FNYEAQ. In DNA, the CDR3 is TGTGCCAGCAGCCAGGCGACTAGCGGGTTCACAGATACGCAGTATTTT. Translated, it gives CASSQATSGFTDTQYF.

This clonotype was seen more than once but under ten times. The V call is TRBV20-1, the J call TRBJ2-3; 10 bases are a match to TRBD2. The CDR3 is made up of 16 amino acids. Germline CDR1 is DFQATT and CDR2 is SNEGSKA (reference sequence). The V segment lost 4 bases and the J segment 4 bases; nucleotides outside the gene matches: 11. CDR3 in amino acids: CSAIPSGGLRADTQYF. In nucleotides, the CDR3 is TGCAGTGCTATTCCTAGCGGGGGCCTGCGAGCAGATACGCAGTATTTT.

V gene TRBV13 combines with J gene TRBJ2-5; 12 bases agree with TRBD2. The length of the CDR3 is 18 residues. In germline, CDR1 is PRHDT, CDR2 FYEKMQ (reference sequence). After removal of 6 bases from V and 11 bases from J, the junction contained 22 bases not matched to a gene. CDR3 amino acids: CASSSRLPLAGGLHEQYF. CDR3 sequence (DNA): TGTGCCAGCAGTTCTCGCCTACCTCTAGCGGGGGGGCTCCATGAGCAGTACTTC. The entire variable domain, with the rest obtained from reference TRBV13 and TRBJ2-5, is as follows: AAGVIQSPRHLIKEKRETATLKCYPIPRHDTVYWYQQGPGQDPQFLISFYEKMQSDKGSIPDRFSAQQFSDYHSELNMSSLELGDSALYFCASSSRLPLAGGLHEQYFGPGTRLLVL.

The table lists this clonotype with a few counts. This chain uses TRBV7-3 with TRBJ2-1, with TRBD2 matching 9 bases. With V trimmed by 5 bases and J by 7 bases, 6 bases remained unmatched. CDR1 and CDR2 from the germline V gene are SGHTA and FQGTGA. CDR3 length: 14 amino acids. The CDR3 nucleotides are TGTGCCAGCAGCCCGATAGCGGGGGTGAATGAGCAGTTCTTC. Residues: CASSPIAGVNEQFF. Supplemented by reference TRBV7-3 and TRBJ2-1, the full variable domain reads GAGVSQTPSNKVTEKGKYVELRCDPISGHTALYWYRQSLGQGPEFLIYFQGTGAADDSGLPNDRFFAVRPEGSVSTLKIQRTERGDSAVYLCASSPIAGVNEQFFGPGTRLTVL.

This clonotype was detected a few times. The chain is built from TRBV24-1 and TRBJ1-6; 7 nucleotides agree with TRBD1. CDR3 length equals 16 residues. In germline, CDR1 is KGHDR, CDR2 SFDVKD. V shed 3 bases, J shed 7 bases, and the junction held 8 bases outside the gene matches. The CDR3 DNA is TGTGCCACCAGTGATGGTCGACAGGGACGGAATTCACCCCTCCACTTT. Its protein is CATSDGRQGRNSPLHF.

This clonotype was counted only a few times. The chain joins TRBV4-3 to TRBJ1-5; 8 nucleotides match TRBD1. This CDR3 is 16 amino acids long. V dropped 4 bases and J dropped 6; count of bases not matched to a gene: 11. In germline, CDR1 is LGHNA, CDR2 YSLEER. The CDR3 spells CASSLRLGQGPQPQHF. For the CDR3, the DNA is TGCGCCAGCAGCCTGCGTCTAGGACAGGGACCTCAGCCCCAGCATTTT.

The rearrangement uses TRBV7-2 and TRBJ2-7; 9 nucleotides agree with TRBD1. V shed 3 bases, J shed 3 bases, and the junction held 3 bases outside the gene matches. The germline V gene has CDR1 SGHTA and CDR2 FQGNSA. The CDR3 consists of 14 residues. CDR3 amino acids: CASSFRQGVYEQYF. CDR3 nucleotides: TGTGCCAGCAGCTTTAGACAGGGGGTCTACGAGCAGTACTTC.

V usage is TRBV5-5 and J usage is TRBJ2-7, with TRBD1 identical over 9 bases. CDR3 length: 15 amino acids. J was trimmed by 6 bases and V by 5 bases; bases with no gene match: 12. Germline-derived CDR1 and CDR2 are SGHKS and YYEKEE (reference sequence). DNA of the CDR3: TGTGCCAGCAGAGTTACAGGGGGCAGGCTTGGCGAGCAGTACTTC. Protein sequence: CASRVTGGRLGEQYF.

This clonotype appeared a few times. The chain is built from TRBV7-9 and TRBJ2-5; 9 nucleotides align to TRBD2. V dropped 4 bases and J dropped 5; count of bases not matched to a gene: 8. The CDR3 extends over 15 amino acids. Looked up from germline, CDR1 is SEHNR and CDR2 is FQNEAQ (reference sequence). The CDR3 DNA follows: TGTGCCAGCAGCTGGTCTAGCGGGGTTAGGGAGACCCAGTACTTC. Translation: CASSWSSGVRETQYF.

This clonotype has just a few counts. This chain links TRBV12-5 with TRBJ2-6; no clear D gene. The CDR3 runs to 13 residues. The germline CDR1 and CDR2 sequences are LGHNT and FRNRAP. V lost 3 bases and J 3 bases, leaving 3 bases between the germline ends. The CDR3 reads CASGFYGANVLTF. In DNA, the CDR3 is TGTGCTAGTGGTTTTTATGGGGCCAACGTCCTGACTTTC. Full variable domain (rest looked up from reference TRBV12-5 and TRBJ2-6): DARVTQTPRHKVTEMGQEVTMRCQPILGHNTVFWYRQTMMQGLELLAYFRNRAPLDDSGMPKDRFSAEMPDATLATLKIQPSEPRDSAVYFCASGFYGANVLTFGAGSRLTVL.

The chain is built from TRBV6-2 or TRBV6-3 and TRBJ1-2; D perhaps matches TRBD1 (5 bases). V gave up 6 bases and J gave up 8 bases, with 19 bases separating them. Germline assignment: CDR1 MNHEY and CDR2 SVGEGT. This CDR3 has 14 residues. As DNA, the CDR3 is TGTGCCAGCAGCCCAAAGCACGGGACTCAAGGCTACACCTTC. Translating gives CASSPKHGTQGYTF.

The sample holds a few counts of this clonotype. The chain uses TRBV28 and TRBJ2-5; 10 bases are shared with TRBD2. There are 15 residues in the CDR3. The V segment lost 5 bases and the J segment 2 bases; nucleotides outside the gene matches: 5. Germline V CDR1 and CDR2: MDHEN, SYDVKM. The CDR3 DNA sequence: TGTGCCAGCAGTCGACCAGCGGGGGGGCAAGAGACCCAGTACTTC. This sequence encodes CASSRPAGGQETQYF.

The chain has TRBV11-1 and TRBJ2-1; 8 nucleotides agree with TRBD1. After removal of 5 bases from V and 8 bases from J, the junction contained 5 bases not matched to a gene. Per the germline V gene, CDR1 is SGHAT and CDR2 is FQDESV (reference sequence). The CDR3 spans 13 residues. For the CDR3, the DNA is TGTGCCAGCAGCATGGACAGGGTCCATGAGCAGTTCTTC. It is translated as CASSMDRVHEQFF.

To note about this clonotype: One junction end disagrees with the germline gene, perhaps due to a read error. This chain connects TRBV4-2 to TRBJ2-5; 9 bases are shared with TRBD1. The CDR3 length is 15 residues. CDR1 is LGHNA and CDR2 is YNFKEQ in the germline V gene. This CDR3 is CASGQGQGRQETQYF. CDR3 DNA sequence: TGTGCCAGCGGCCAGGGACAGGGCAGACAAGAGACCCAGTACTTC.

The table lists this clonotype with many counts. This chain links TRBV6-5 with TRBJ2-3; D remains ambiguous. The CDR3 is made up of 15 amino acids. The germline CDR1 and CDR2 sequences are MNHEY and SVGAGI. Trimming shortened V by 5 bases and J by 1 base, and 13 bases separated the two germline ends. The CDR3 is CASSDVSTGTDTQYF. In nucleotides, the CDR3 is TGTGCCAGCAGTGACGTCTCTACCGGCACAGATACGCAGTATTTT.

This clonotype was counted only a few times. This chain joins TRBV7-3 and TRBJ1-2; D is undetermined. This CDR3 is 14 amino acids long. Germline V gives CDR1 SGHTA, CDR2 FQGTGA. Trimming took off 5 bases at V and 3 bases at J, with 13 bases between the two ends. CDR3 in amino acids: CASSTRQLHYGYTF. As DNA, the CDR3 is TGTGCCAGCAGCACCCGCCAACTCCACTATGGCTACACCTTC.

This clonotype was counted only a few times. This chain joins TRBV12-3 or TRBV12-4 and TRBJ1-2; no reliable D call. CDR3 length: 15 amino acids. The germline V and J ends were trimmed by 5 bases and 4 bases, with 17 bases remaining between them. In DNA, the CDR3 is TGTGCCAGCAGTATCGGGAGCCTCGCCGTCTATGGCTACACCTTC. This sequence encodes CASSIGSLAVYGYTF.

This clonotype was picked up one time. The V and J genes are TRBV28 and TRBJ2-5, with D unresolved. Trimming cost V 5 bases and J 1 base, with 11 bases left between them. This CDR3 region has 14 residues. The germline gives CDR1 MDHEN, CDR2 SYDVKM. The CDR3 protein is CASSLAHLQETQYF. The CDR3 bases are TGTGCCAGCAGTCTCGCGCACCTCCAAGAGACCCAGTACTTC.